Shown below are 21 T cell receptor beta chains from a single sample sequenced in a study of T cells after yellow fever vaccination. TCRdb used MiXCR to reprocess the 5' RACE reads, holding one entry per CDR3 protein. The sample yields approximately 610,000 distinct CDR3 sequences, 17% seen once. Material: PBMCs, obtained more than 4 days after the first yellow fever vaccination. These receptors were obtained from a man between 18 and 29 years old who received the YFV17D yellow fever vaccine.

Comment on this clonotype: Compared with germline, one end of the junction differs, possibly owing to a read error. This rearrangement joins TRBV5-1 to TRBJ2-1, with unresolved D. There are 15 residues in the CDR3. Germline CDR1 and CDR2: SGHRS and YFSETQ. The CDR3 DNA reads TGCGCCAGCAGCCCAAGTTACGACATATACAATGTGCAGTTCTTC. Translating it yields CASSPSYDIYNVQFF.

J is TRBJ2-5 and V is TRBV11-2; D is undetermined. V was shortened by 5 bases and J by 7 bases, with 8 bases between the two germline ends. CDR3 size: 11 residues. Germline V gives CDR1 SGHAT, CDR2 FQNNGV. CDR3 DNA: TGTGCCAGCAGCCACCCGGCGACCCAGTACTTC. It translates to CASSHPATQYF. The complete variable domain, with remaining parts taken from reference TRBV11-2 and TRBJ2-5, reads EAGVAQSPRYKIIEKRQSVAFWCNPISGHATLYWYQQILGQGPKLLIQFQNNGVVDDSQLPKDRFSAERLKGVDSTLKIQPAKLEDSAVYLCASSHPATQYFGPGTRLLVL.

This clonotype was observed a handful of times. The CDR3 coding sequence is TGTGCCAGCAGTGAAACAGGGGCCCCAGAGACCCAGTACTTC. It codes for CASSETGAPETQYF. The rearrangement uses TRBV2 and TRBJ2-5; 7 bases line up with TRBD1. The trim removed 2 bases at V and 4 bases at J, leaving 4 bases unmatched. Germline CDR1 SNHLY, CDR2 FYNNEI. The CDR3 runs 14 residues.

The rearrangement joins TRBV5-1 to TRBJ1-5; D uncertain. Germline V gene sequence: CDR1 SGHRS, CDR2 YFSETQ. CDR3 length equals 12 residues. The V end was cut by 0 bases, the J end by 9 bases, with 7 bases between. CDR3 sequence: CASSLDRGPQHF. CDR3 nucleotides: TGCGCCAGCAGCTTGGATCGGGGGCCCCAGCATTTT.

This clonotype was observed a handful of times. The chain recombines TRBV6-2 or TRBV6-3 with TRBJ2-7, with D possibly TRBD2 on 6 matching bases. CDR1 and CDR2 from the germline V gene are MNHEY and SVGEGT. The ends were cut back, 4 bases at V and 3 bases at J, with 16 bases in the middle. This CDR3 comprises 15 residues. The DNA of the CDR3 is TGTGCCAGCAGTTCGGTAACTAGCTCCATCTACGAGCAGTACTTC. It specifies CASSSVTSSIYEQYF.

CDR3: CASSLGLRQGSEKLFF. Here the CDR3 DNA reads TGCGCCAGCAGCTTGGGTTTGCGGCAGGGGAGTGAAAAACTGTTTTTT. V gene TRBV5-1 combines with J gene TRBJ1-4; the D gene is possibly TRBD1 (6 bases). The germline CDR1 and CDR2 sequences are SGHRS and YFSETQ. The CDR3 has 16 residues. The V gene lost 0 bases and the J gene lost 7 bases, with 16 bases spanning the gap.

V gene TRBV20-1 combines with J gene TRBJ2-1, with D possibly being TRBD2 (7 bases). Looked up from germline, CDR1 is DFQATT and CDR2 is SNEGSKA (reference sequence). The CDR3 is made up of 16 amino acids. V lost 0 bases to trimming and J lost 7 bases, with 19 bases between them. The DNA for the CDR3 is TGCAGTGCTAGAGATTGGGTGGGGGGGCGTCGTAATGAGCAGTTCTTC. Amino acids: CSARDWVGGRRNEQFF.

V is TRBV5-1 and J is TRBJ2-5; TRBD1 matches 10 bases. The junction had 4 bases not matched to a gene; V was cut back by 3 bases and J by 5 bases. Germline-derived CDR1 and CDR2 are SGHRS and YFSETQ. There are 14 residues in the CDR3. CDR3 in amino acids: CASSWGTGDETQYF. The DNA of the CDR3 is TGCGCCAGCAGCTGGGGGACAGGGGATGAGACCCAGTACTTC.

This clonotype was counted ten times or more. The rearrangement links TRBV7-2 to TRBJ2-3, with unresolved D. Deletions cut 1 base from V and 7 bases from J, with 18 bases between. CDR3 length: 16 residues. Germline V gene lookup returns CDR1 SGHTA and CDR2 FQGNSA. The CDR3 protein is CASSLVHQEMANTQYF. The CDR3 bases are TGTGCCAGCAGCTTAGTCCATCAGGAGATGGCTAATACGCAGTATTTT.

This clonotype turned up a few times. The J gene is TRBJ2-5, the V gene TRBV7-2; 13 bases align to TRBD2. Per the germline V gene, CDR1 is SGHTA and CDR2 is FQGNSA. This CDR3 region has 17 residues. The V segment lost 7 bases and the J segment 5 bases; nucleotides outside the gene matches: 13. The CDR3 is CASKPLAGGQVTETQYF. As DNA, the CDR3 is TGTGCCAGCAAACCACTAGCGGGGGGGCAGGTCACGGAGACCCAGTACTTC.

As concerns this clonotype: One junction end disagrees with the germline gene, perhaps due to a read error. The chain couples TRBV30 to TRBJ2-2; D is possibly TRBD2 (5 bases). This CDR3 spans 12 amino acids. Germline V gene lookup returns CDR1 GTSNPN and CDR2 SVGIG (reference sequence). In DNA form, the CDR3 reads TGTGCCTATACACAGAACACCGGGGAGCTGTTTTTC. This gives the protein CAYTQNTGELFF.

This clonotype appeared a few times. CDR3 protein: CASSRTRDSYNEQFF. The CDR3 DNA is TGTGCCAGCAGCCGAACCCGGGACTCATACAATGAGCAGTTCTTC. This sequence joins TRBV7-2 and TRBJ2-1; tentative D call: TRBD2 (6 bases). The germline V gene encodes CDR1 SGHTA and CDR2 FQGNSA. V was pared by 5 bases and J by 4 bases, with 15 bases between. The CDR3 extends over 15 amino acids.

At least ten counts were recorded for this clonotype. This CDR3 is CASSLNGRGSNQPQHF. DNA for the CDR3: TGTGCCAGCAGTTTAAACGGCAGGGGTAGCAATCAGCCCCAGCATTTT. The chain carries TRBV12-3 or TRBV12-4 and TRBJ1-5, with D maybe TRBD1 (6 bases). Trimming stripped 2 bases from V and 0 bases from J, with 11 bases between. This CDR3 is 16 amino acids long.

This clonotype was seen a few times. V gene TRBV2 combines with J gene TRBJ2-4; unclear D gene. The CDR3 length is 12 residues. CDR1 is SNHLY and CDR2 is FYNNEI in the germline V gene. With 3 bases removed from V and 5 bases from J, the gap between germline ends came to 5 bases. The CDR3 loop reads CASSDRENIQYF. Written as DNA, the CDR3 is TGTGCCAGCAGTGATAGGGAAAACATTCAGTACTTC.

This clonotype was seen only a few times. The CDR3 protein is CASSLDQYTEAFF. The CDR3, as DNA: TGTGCCAGCAGTTTAGATCAGTACACTGAAGCTTTCTTT. The J gene is TRBJ1-1, the V gene TRBV7-3; D not resolved. Germline CDR1 SGHTA, CDR2 FQGTGA. V shed 6 bases and J shed 3 bases, with 11 bases lying between them. The CDR3 runs 13 residues.

The sample holds a few counts of this clonotype. The CDR3 sequence is CASSYENEQFF. Written as DNA, the CDR3 is TGTGCCAGCAGCTACGAAAATGAGCAGTTCTTC. The chain uses TRBV7-9 and TRBJ2-1; D uncertain. Deletions cut 4 bases from V and 7 bases from J, with 5 bases between. Per the germline V gene, CDR1 is SEHNR and CDR2 is FQNEAQ (reference sequence). The CDR3 is 11 residues long.

V and J are TRBV18 and TRBJ2-7; D is tentatively TRBD1 or TRBD2 (5 bases each). V was cut by 8 bases and J by 2 bases, with 10 bases left in between. The germline gives CDR1 KGHSH, CDR2 LQKENI. The CDR3 length is 12 residues. The CDR3 coding sequence is TGTGCCAGCGGGACGGAGACCTACGAGCAGTACTTC. Protein: CASGTETYEQYF.

V and J are TRBV7-9 and TRBJ2-7; D assignment may be TRBD1 or TRBD2 (5 bases each). Germline V gene data show CDR1 as SEHNR and CDR2 as FQNEAQ (reference sequence). CDR3 size: 15 residues. The ends were cut back, 5 bases at V and 2 bases at J, with 16 bases in the middle. The CDR3 loop is CASSTSGTDAYEQYV. The CDR3 region has the DNA TGTGCCAGCAGCACCTCCGGGACGGACGCCTACGAGCAGTACGTC.

This clonotype was observed a few times. The rearrangement uses TRBV18 and TRBJ1-1, with D tentatively TRBD1 (5 bases). This CDR3 is 14 amino acids long. From germline, CDR1 is KGHSH and CDR2 LQKENI. V lost 5 bases and J 4 bases, leaving 14 bases between the germline ends. The CDR3 region has the DNA TGTGCCAGCTCAACCACACCGGGGGGCACTGAAGCTTTCTTT. Amino acid sequence: CASSTTPGGTEAFF.

This clonotype was observed a handful of times. The J gene is TRBJ2-7, the V gene TRBV6-1; TRBD2 matches 7 bases. The V segment lost 6 bases and the J segment 4 bases; nucleotides outside the gene matches: 12. Germline CDR1 is MNHNS and CDR2 is SASEGT. The CDR3 sequence is 15 residues long. The CDR3 nucleotides read TGTGCCAGCAGCCCGAGAGGGCTAGCGGCGTACGAGCAGTACTTC. Encoded protein: CASSPRGLAAYEQYF.

V and J are TRBV7-2 and TRBJ2-7, with TRBD1 matching 7 bases. This CDR3 comprises 15 residues. J gave up 3 bases and V 2 bases, and 7 bases lay outside the gene matches. Germline V CDR1 and CDR2: SGHTA, FQGNSA. CDR3 coding DNA: TGTGCCAGCAGCTTAACCCGGGACAGCCACTACGAGCAGTACGTC. This codes for CASSLTRDSHYEQYV.